This T cell receptor (beta chain) comes out of a study of blood T cell repertoires in COVID-19. The authors' processing: The authors estimated nucleated cell counts from reference gene primer amplification. Profiled with immunoSEQ multiplex PCR; TCRdb holds only in-frame clones, not every one. The V and J calls and clone size were taken over from that table, and D and trimming were inferred from the DNA. The top ten hold approximately 17% of the sample, which has 350,000 or so clones, 92% seen once. Germline V gene lookup returns CDR1 SGHRS and CDR2 YFSETQ. V shed 4 bases and J shed 9 bases, with 14 bases lying between them. The CDR3 totals 14 residues. This clone was found many times.

This TCR derives from a young woman who had recovered from COVID-19. Sequences were obtained from PBMCs or T cells enriched from blood (not recorded which). V usage is TRBV5-1 and J usage is TRBJ1-6, with D perhaps TRBD1 (6 bases). CDR3 loop: CASSPKGVGSPLHF. The CDR3 region has the DNA TGCGCCAGCAGCCCGAAGGGGGTCGGTTCACCCCTCCACTTT.